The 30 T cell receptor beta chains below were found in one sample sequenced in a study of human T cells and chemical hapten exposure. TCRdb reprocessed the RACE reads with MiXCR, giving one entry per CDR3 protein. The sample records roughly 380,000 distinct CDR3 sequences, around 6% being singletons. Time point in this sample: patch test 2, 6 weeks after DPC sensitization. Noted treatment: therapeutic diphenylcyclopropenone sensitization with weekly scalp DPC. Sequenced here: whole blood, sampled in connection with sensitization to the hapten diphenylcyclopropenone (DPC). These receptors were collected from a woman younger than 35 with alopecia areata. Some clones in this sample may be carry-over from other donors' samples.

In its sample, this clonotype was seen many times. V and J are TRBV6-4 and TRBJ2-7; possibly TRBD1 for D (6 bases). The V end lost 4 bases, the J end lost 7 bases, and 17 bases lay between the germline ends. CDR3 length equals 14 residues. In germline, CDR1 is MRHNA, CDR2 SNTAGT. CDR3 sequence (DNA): TGTGCCAGCAGTGTCCATGAAAATACAGGGGAGCAGTACTTC. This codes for CASSVHENTGEQYF.

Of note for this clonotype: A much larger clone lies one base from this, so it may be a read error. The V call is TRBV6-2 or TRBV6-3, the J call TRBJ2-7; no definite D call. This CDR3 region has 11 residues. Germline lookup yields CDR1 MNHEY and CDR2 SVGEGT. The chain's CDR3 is CGSSPAYEQYF. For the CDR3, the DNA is TGTGGCAGCAGTCCCGCCTACGAGCAGTACTTC.

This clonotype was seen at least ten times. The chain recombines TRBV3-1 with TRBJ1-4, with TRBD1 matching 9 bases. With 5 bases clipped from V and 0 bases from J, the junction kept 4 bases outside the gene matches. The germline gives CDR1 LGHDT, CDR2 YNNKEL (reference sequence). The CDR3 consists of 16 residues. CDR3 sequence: CASSNDRGTTNEKLFF. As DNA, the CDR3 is TGTGCCAGCAGCAACGACAGGGGGACAACTAATGAAAAACTGTTTTTT.

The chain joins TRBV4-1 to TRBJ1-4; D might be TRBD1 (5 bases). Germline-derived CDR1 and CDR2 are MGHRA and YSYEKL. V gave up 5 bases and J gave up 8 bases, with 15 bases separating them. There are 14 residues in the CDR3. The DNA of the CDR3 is TGCGCCAGCAGCGCAGGGCAACCGGGGGAAAAACTGTTTTTT. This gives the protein CASSAGQPGEKLFF.

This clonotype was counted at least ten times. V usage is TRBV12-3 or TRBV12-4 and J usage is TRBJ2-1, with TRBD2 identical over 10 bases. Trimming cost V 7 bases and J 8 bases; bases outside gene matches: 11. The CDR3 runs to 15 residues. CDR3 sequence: CASISAGGPGDEQFF. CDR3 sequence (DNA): TGTGCCAGCATCTCAGCGGGGGGGCCTGGCGATGAGCAGTTCTTC.

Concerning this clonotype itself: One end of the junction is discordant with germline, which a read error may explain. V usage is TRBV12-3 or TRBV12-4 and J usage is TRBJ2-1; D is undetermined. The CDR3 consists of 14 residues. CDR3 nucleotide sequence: TGTGCCGGCAGTTTGGGATTCCGGGACAATGAGCAGTTCTTC. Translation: CAGSLGFRDNEQFF.

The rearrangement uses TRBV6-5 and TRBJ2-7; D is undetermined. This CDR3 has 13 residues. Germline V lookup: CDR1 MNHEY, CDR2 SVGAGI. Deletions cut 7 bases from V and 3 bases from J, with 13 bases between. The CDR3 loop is CASTPSDFYEQYF. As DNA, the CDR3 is TGTGCCAGCACCCCTTCAGACTTCTACGAGCAGTACTTC.

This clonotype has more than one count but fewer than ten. As DNA, the CDR3 is TGTGCCAGCAGCGTAGGGGGACTACTGACCTACAATGAGCAGTTCTTC. This encodes CASSVGGLLTYNEQFF. The chain links TRBV9 to TRBJ2-1; 7 positions match TRBD2. This CDR3 has 16 amino acids. After removal of 0 bases from V and 2 bases from J, the junction contained 5 bases not matched to a gene. Germline V gene lookup returns CDR1 SGDLS and CDR2 YYNGEE.

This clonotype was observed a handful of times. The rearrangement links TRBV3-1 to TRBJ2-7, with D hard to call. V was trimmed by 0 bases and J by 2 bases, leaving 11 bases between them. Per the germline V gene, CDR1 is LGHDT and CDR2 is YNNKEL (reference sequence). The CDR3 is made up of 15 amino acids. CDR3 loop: CASSQDPASPYEQYF. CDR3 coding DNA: TGTGCCAGCAGCCAAGACCCGGCGTCCCCCTACGAGCAGTACTTC.

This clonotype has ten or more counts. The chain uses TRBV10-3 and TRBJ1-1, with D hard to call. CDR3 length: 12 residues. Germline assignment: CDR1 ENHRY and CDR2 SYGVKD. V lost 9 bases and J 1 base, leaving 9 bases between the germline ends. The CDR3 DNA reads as TGTGCCATACGGAATTCGAACACTGAAGCTTTCTTT. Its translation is CAIRNSNTEAFF.

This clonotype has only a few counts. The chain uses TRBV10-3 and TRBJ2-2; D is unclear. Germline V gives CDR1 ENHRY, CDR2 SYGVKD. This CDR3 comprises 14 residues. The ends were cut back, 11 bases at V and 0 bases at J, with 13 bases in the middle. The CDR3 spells CAVMTSPNTGELFF. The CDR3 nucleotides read TGTGCCGTGATGACGTCTCCGAACACCGGGGAGCTGTTTTTT.

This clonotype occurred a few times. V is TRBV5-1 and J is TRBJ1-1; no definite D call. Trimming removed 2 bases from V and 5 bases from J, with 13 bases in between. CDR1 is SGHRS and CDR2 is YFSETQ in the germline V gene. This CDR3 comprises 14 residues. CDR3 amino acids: CASSFGGSGTEAFF. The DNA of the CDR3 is TGCGCCAGCAGCTTTGGAGGGAGTGGGACTGAAGCTTTCTTT.

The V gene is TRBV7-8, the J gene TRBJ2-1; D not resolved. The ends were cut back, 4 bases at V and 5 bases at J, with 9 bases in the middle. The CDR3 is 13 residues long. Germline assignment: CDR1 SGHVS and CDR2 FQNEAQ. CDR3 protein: CASSSYFDNEQFF. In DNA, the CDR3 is TGTGCCAGCAGCTCGTATTTTGACAATGAGCAGTTCTTC.

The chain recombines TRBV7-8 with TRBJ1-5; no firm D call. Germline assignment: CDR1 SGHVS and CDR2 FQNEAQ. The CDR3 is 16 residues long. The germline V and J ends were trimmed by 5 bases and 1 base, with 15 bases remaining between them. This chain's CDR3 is CASSRSDAGSNQPQHF. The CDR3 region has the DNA TGTGCCAGCAGCCGGTCCGATGCGGGCAGCAATCAGCCCCAGCATTTT.

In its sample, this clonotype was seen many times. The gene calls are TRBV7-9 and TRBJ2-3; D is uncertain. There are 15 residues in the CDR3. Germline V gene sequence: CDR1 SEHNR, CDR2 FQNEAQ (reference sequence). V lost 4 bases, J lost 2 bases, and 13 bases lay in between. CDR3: CASSSSNEFTDTQYF. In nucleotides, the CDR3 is TGTGCCAGCAGCTCATCTAACGAGTTCACAGATACGCAGTATTTT. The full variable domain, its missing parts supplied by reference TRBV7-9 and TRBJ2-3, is DTGVSQNPRHKITKRGQNVTFRCDPISEHNRLYWYRQTLGQGPEFLTYFQNEAQLEKSRLLSDRFSAERPKGSFSTLEIQRTEQGDSAMYLCASSSSNEFTDTQYFGPGTRLTVL.

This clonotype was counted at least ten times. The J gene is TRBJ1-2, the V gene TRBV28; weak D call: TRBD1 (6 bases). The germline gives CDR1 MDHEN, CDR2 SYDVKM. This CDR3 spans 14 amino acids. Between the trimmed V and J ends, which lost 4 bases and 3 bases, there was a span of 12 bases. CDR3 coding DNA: TGTGCCAGCAGTTCAGGGGAGTCGGACTATGGCTACACCTTC. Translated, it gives CASSSGESDYGYTF.

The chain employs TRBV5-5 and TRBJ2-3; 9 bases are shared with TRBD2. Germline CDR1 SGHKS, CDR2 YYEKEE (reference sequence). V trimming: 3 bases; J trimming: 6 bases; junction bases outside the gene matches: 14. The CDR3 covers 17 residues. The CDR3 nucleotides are TGTGCCAGCAGCTCTCCCTTTTGGGAGCGGGGGGACGATACGCAGTATTTT. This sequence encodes CASSSPFWERGDDTQYF.

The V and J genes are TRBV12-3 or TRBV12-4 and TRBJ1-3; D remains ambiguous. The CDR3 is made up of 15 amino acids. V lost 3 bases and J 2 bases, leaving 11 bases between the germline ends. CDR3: CASSLHPNTGNTIYF. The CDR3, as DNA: TGTGCCAGCAGTTTGCATCCTAACACTGGAAACACCATATATTTT.

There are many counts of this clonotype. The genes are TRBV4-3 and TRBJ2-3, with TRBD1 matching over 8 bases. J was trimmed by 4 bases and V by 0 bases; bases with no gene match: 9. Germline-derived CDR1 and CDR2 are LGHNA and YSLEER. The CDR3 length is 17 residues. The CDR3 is CASSQDTWTGWADTQYF. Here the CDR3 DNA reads TGCGCCAGCAGCCAAGATACCTGGACAGGGTGGGCAGATACGCAGTATTTT.

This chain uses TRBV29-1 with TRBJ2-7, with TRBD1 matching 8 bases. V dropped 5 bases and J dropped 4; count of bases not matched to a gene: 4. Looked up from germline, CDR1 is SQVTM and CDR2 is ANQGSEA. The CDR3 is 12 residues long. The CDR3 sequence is CSVLQGVYEQYF. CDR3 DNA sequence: TGCAGCGTTTTACAGGGGGTATACGAGCAGTACTTC.

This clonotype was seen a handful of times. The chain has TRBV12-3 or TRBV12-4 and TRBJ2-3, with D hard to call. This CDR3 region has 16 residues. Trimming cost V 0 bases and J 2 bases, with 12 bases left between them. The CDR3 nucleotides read TGTGCCAGCAGTTTAGCGCTAAACTGGCACACAGATACGCAGTATTTT. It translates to CASSLALNWHTDTQYF.

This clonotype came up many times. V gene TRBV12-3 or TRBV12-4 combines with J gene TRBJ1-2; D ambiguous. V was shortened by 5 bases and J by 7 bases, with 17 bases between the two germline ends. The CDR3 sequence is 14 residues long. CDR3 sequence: CASSPPLAASGYTF. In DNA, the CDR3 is TGTGCCAGCAGTCCCCCCTTGGCTGCATCTGGCTACACCTTC.

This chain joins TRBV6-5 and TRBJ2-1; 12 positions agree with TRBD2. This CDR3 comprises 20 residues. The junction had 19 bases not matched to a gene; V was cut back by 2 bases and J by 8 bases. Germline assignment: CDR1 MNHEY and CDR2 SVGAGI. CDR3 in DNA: TGTGCCAGCAGTTACCTCTGGTCTAGCGGGGGGGCTGGTCTGTCCCATGAGCAGTTCTTC. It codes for CASSYLWSSGGAGLSHEQFF.

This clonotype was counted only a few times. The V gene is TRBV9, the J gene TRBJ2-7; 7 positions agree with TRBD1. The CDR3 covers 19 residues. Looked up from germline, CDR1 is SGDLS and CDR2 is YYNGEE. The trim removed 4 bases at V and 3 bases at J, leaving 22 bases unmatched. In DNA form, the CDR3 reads TGTGCCAGCAGCATTGGGACAGTAGGAAGGGAAATACGGGACTACGAGCAGTACTTC. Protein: CASSIGTVGREIRDYEQYF.

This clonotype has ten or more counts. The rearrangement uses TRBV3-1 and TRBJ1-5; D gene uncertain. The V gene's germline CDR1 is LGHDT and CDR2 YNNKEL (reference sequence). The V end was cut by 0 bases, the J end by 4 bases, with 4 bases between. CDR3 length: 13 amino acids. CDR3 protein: CASSQDGNQPQHF. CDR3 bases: TGTGCCAGCAGCCAAGACGGGAATCAGCCCCAGCATTTT.

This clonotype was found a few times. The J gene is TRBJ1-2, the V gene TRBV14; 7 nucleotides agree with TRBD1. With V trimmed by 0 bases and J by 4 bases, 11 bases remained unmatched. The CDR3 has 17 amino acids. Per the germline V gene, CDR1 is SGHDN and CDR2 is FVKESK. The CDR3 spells CASSQDARQGPLYGYTF. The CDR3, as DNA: TGTGCCAGCAGCCAAGACGCCCGACAGGGCCCTCTCTATGGCTACACCTTC. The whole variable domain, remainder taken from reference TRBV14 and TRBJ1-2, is EAGVTQFPSHSVIEKGQTVTLRCDPISGHDNLYWYRRVMGKEIKFLLHFVKESKQDESGMPNNRFLAERTGGTYSTLKVQPAELEDSGVYFCASSQDARQGPLYGYTFGSGTRLTVV.

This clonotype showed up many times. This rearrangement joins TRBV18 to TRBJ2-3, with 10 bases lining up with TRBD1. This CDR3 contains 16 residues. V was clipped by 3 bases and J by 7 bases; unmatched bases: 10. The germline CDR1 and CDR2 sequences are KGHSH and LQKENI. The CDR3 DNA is TGTGCCAGCTCACCCTTACCCGGGACAGGGGTTAATACGCAGTATTTT. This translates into CASSPLPGTGVNTQYF.

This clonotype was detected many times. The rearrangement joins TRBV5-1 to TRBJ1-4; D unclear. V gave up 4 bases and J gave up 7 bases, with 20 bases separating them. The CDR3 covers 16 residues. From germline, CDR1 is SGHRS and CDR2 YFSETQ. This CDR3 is CASSREKGVGIEKLFF. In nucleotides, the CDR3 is TGCGCCAGCAGCAGGGAAAAGGGAGTCGGGATTGAAAAACTGTTTTTT.

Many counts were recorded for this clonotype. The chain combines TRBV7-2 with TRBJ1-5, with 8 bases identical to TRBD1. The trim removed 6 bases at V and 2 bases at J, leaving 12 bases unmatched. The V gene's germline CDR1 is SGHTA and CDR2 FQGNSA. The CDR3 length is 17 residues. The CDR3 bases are TGTGCCAGCAGGTCCATCCCAGGGGGCCTCGGCAATCAGCCCCAGCATTTT. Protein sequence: CASRSIPGGLGNQPQHF.

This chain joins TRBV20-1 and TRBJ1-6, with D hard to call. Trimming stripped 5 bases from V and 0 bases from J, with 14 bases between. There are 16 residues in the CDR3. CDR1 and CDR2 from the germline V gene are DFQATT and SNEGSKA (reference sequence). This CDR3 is CSALTETSSYNSPLHF. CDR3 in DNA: TGCAGTGCTCTGACCGAGACTAGCTCCTATAATTCACCCCTCCACTTT.